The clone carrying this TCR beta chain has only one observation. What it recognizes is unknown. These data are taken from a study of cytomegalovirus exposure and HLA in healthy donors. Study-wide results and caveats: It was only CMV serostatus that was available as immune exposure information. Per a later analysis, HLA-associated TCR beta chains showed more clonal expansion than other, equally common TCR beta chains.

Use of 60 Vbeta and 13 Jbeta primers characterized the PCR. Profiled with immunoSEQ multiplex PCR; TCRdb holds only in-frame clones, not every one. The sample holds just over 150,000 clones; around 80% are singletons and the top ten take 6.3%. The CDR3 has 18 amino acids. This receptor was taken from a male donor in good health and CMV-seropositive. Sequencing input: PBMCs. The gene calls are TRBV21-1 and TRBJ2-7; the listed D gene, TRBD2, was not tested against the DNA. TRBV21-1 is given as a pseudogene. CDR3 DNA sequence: TGTGCCAGCAGCAAAGGAGGACTAGCGGGAGATATGCCCTACGAGCAGTACTTC. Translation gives CASSKGGLAGDMPYEQYF.